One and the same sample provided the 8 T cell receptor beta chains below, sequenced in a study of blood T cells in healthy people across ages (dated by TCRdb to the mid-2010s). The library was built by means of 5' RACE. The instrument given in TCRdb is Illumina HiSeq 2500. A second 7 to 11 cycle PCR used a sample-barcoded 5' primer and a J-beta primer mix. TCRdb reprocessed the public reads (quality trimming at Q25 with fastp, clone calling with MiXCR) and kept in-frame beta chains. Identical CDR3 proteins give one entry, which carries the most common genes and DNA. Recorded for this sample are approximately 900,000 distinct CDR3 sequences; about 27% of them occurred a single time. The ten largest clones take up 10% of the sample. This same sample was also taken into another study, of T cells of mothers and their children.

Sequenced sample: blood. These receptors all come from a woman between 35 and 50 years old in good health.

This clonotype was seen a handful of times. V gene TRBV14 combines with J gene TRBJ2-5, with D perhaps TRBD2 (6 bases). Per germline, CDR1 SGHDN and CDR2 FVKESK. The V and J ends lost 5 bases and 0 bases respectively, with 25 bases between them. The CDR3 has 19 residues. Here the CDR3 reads CASSAGLETSLGYQETQYF. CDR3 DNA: TGTGCCAGCAGCGCGGGCTTGGAGACTAGTTTGGGGTACCAAGAGACCCAGTACTTC. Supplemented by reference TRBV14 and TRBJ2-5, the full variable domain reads EAGVTQFPSHSVIEKGQTVTLRCDPISGHDNLYWYRRVMGKEIKFLLHFVKESKQDESGMPNNRFLAERTGGTYSTLKVQPAELEDSGVYFCASSAGLETSLGYQETQYFGPGTRLLVL.

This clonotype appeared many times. CDR3 sequence (DNA): TGTGCCACCAGCAGAGAACTCCAACTCCCCAAGCCCCAGCATTTT. Translated, it gives CATSRELQLPKPQHF. V gene TRBV15 combines with J gene TRBJ1-5; D remains unclear. Trimming cost V 0 bases and J 8 bases, with 14 bases left between them. Germline V gives CDR1 LNHNV, CDR2 YYDKDF (reference sequence). The CDR3 has 15 amino acids.

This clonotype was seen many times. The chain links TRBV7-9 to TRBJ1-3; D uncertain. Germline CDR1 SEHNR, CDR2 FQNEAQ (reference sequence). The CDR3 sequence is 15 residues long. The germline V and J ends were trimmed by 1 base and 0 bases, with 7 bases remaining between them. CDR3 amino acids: CASSLEVLSGNTIYF. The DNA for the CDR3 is TGTGCCAGCAGCTTAGAGGTTCTCTCTGGAAACACCATATATTTT.

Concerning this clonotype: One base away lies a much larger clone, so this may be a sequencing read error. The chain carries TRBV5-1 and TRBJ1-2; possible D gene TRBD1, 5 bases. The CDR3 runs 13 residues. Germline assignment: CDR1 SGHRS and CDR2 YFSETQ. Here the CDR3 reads CANSFRVGYGYTF. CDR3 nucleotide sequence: TGCGCCAACAGCTTCAGGGTCGGCTATGGCTACACCTTC.

The CDR3 spells CSVEIVGGSTDTQYF. The CDR3 region has the DNA TGCAGCGTTGAAATCGTAGGGGGGAGCACAGATACGCAGTATTTT. The J gene is TRBJ2-3, the V gene TRBV29-1; D may match TRBD1 or TRBD2 (6 bases each). Looked up from germline, CDR1 is SQVTM and CDR2 is ANQGSEA. This CDR3 has 15 residues. V lost 2 bases, J lost 0 bases, and 12 bases lay in between.

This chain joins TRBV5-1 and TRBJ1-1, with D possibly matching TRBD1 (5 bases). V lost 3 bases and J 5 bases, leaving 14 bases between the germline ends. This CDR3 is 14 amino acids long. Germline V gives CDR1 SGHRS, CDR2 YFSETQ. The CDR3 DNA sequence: TGCGCCAGCAGCTACGGTGGGGAGGGGACTGAAGCTTTCTTT. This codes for CASSYGGEGTEAFF.

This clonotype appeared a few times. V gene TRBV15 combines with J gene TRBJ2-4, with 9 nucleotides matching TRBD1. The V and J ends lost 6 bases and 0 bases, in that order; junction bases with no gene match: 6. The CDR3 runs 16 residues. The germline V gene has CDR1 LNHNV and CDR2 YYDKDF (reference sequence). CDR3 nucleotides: TGTGCCACCAGTTCGGGACAGGGCCTAGCCAAAAACATTCAGTACTTC. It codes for CATSSGQGLAKNIQYF.

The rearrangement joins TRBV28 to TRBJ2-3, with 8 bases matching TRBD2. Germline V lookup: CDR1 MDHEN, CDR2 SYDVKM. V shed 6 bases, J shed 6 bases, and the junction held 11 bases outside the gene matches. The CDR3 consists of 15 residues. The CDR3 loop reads CASSPGGGIFDTQYF. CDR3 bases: TGTGCCAGCAGCCCTGGCGGGGGGATTTTCGATACGCAGTATTTT.